The rows below give T cell receptor beta chains drawn from one sample of a study of vaccination and CD4 T cells after COVID-19. TCRdb re-called the PCR reads with MiXCR, one entry per CDR3 protein. The sample has some 25,000 distinct CDR3 sequences, 50% to 65% seen once; the top ten hold 1% to 1.2%. The specimen comprised CD4+ T cells from blood, sampled before SARS-CoV-2 vaccination. These receptors came from a human donor who had recovered from COVID-19. The CDR3 runs from the conserved cysteine through the conserved F or W. D genes are given only for firm matches.

j_gene,v_gene,d_gene,CDR3aa
TRBJ2-5,TRBV19,TRBD1,CASSVGTGGETQYF
TRBJ2-5,TRBV7-2,TRBD2,CASSPGTIYQETQYF
TRBJ2-3,TRBV5-4,TRBD2,CASSDAGGGDTQYF
TRBJ2-1,TRBV19,-,CASSIDRGISDNEQFF
TRBJ2-7,TRBV7-9,TRBD1,CASSSLRTGYYEQYF
TRBJ1-1,TRBV20-1,-,CSARVFLNTEAFF
TRBJ2-2,TRBV20-1,-,CSASLGLAGELFF
TRBJ2-7,TRBV10-3,TRBD1,CAISDRGRMYF
TRBJ2-3,TRBV7-2,TRBD2,CASSRVLAGPADTQYF
TRBJ1-3,TRBV5-1,-,CASSPGQSDTIYF
TRBJ2-5,TRBV12-2,-,CASRLVCLAVQETQYF
TRBJ2-7,TRBV6-1,TRBD1,CASSHGGQGRHEQYF
TRBJ1-1,TRBV28,-,CASSRVGNTEVFF
TRBJ2-5,TRBV6-1,TRBD2,CAIRTSGSLETQYF
TRBJ2-2,TRBV5-1,TRBD1,CASSTGGTNTGELFF
TRBJ2-7,TRBV20-1,-,CSASGYRDEQYF